The clone carrying this T cell receptor (beta chain) has at least ten counts. These data originate in a study of identical twins. Unique molecular identifiers were present on the cDNA, and a universal primer site came from template switching. Using its own MiXCR run on the 5' RACE reads, TCRdb lists one record per CDR3 protein. The sample records some 560,000 distinct CDR3 sequences, 9% to 10% being singletons. From germline, CDR1 is SGHRS and CDR2 YFSETQ. V was pared by 2 bases and J by 4 bases, with 12 bases of the junction left unmatched. The CDR3 loop spans 18 amino acids. This same sample was also part of a study on yellow fever vaccine responses in identical twins.

V and J are TRBV5-1 and TRBJ2-2; 9 nucleotides line up with TRBD1. The TCR sequence derives from a woman aged 18-29 years in good health. The specimen was PBMCs. CDR3: CASSFWLTGQGGTGELFF. The CDR3 DNA sequence: TGCGCCAGCAGCTTCTGGCTCACGGGACAGGGAGGCACCGGGGAGCTGTTTTTT.